The 20 T cell receptor beta chains below come from one sample, sequenced in a study of spatial heterogeneity in lung cancer. Time point given: sample taken at primary tumor resection. Using its own MiXCR run on the 5' RACE reads, TCRdb lists one record per CDR3 protein. Here the sample spans more than 45,000 distinct CDR3 sequences, 5.3% being singletons. This material consisted of PBMCs, taken at surgery. The source of these receptors is a male donor with early-stage non-small cell lung cancer.

The sample holds many counts of this clonotype. The chain carries TRBV7-8 and TRBJ2-2; D call uncertain. Per germline, CDR1 SGHVS and CDR2 FQNEAQ. V lost 1 base and J lost 3, with 9 bases in between. The CDR3 is 15 amino acids. In nucleotides, the CDR3 is TGTGCCAGCAGCTTAGAAGGCCAATACACCGGGGAGCTGTTTTTT. Its protein is CASSLEGQYTGELFF.

The table lists this clonotype with many counts. This chain uses TRBV28 with TRBJ2-1, with TRBD2 matching 13 bases. V lost 5 bases, J lost 6 bases, and 7 bases stayed unmatched. The CDR3 extends over 16 amino acids. Germline values: CDR1 MDHEN, CDR2 SYDVKM. The CDR3 DNA is TGTGCCAGCAGTCCACCGGGACTAGCGGGAACCAATGAGCAGTTCTTC. Translating gives CASSPPGLAGTNEQFF.

This clonotype was seen repeatedly, ten times or more. The chain carries TRBV2 and TRBJ2-3; TRBD2 matches at 7 bases. Germline CDR1 and CDR2: SNHLY and FYNNEI. The CDR3 is 15 amino acids. V lost 7 bases to trimming and J lost 6 bases; unmatched junction nucleotides: 13. DNA for the CDR3: TGTGCCAGCAACCGGGACTATAATTTGGTGGATACGCAGTATTTT. This encodes CASNRDYNLVDTQYF. The full variable domain, with the rest looked up from reference TRBV2 and TRBJ2-3, is EPEVTQTPSHQVTQMGQEVILRCVPISNHLYFYWYRQILGQKVEFLVSFYNNEISEKSEIFDDQFSVERPDGSNFTLKIRSTKLEDSAMYFCASNRDYNLVDTQYFGPGTRLTVL.

This clonotype was observed at least ten times. The CDR3 DNA is TGTGCCAGCACCCCCGGAGATACGCAGTATTTT. Its protein is CASTPGDTQYF. The chain recombines TRBV12-3 or TRBV12-4 with TRBJ2-3; D not certain. This CDR3 spans 11 amino acids. Deletions cut 7 bases from V and 5 bases from J, with 7 bases between.

This clonotype was seen many times. The CDR3, as DNA: TGTGCCAGCAGCGATAGCGGAAACCCCTACAATGAGCAGTTCTTC. This encodes CASSDSGNPYNEQFF. The rearrangement uses TRBV5-4 and TRBJ2-1, with D maybe TRBD2 (6 bases). The CDR3 runs 15 residues. Between the trimmed V and J ends, which lost 4 bases and 2 bases, there was a span of 13 bases. Germline V gene data show CDR1 as SGHNT and CDR2 as YYREEE (reference sequence).

This clonotype was counted many times. The chain links TRBV7-9 to TRBJ2-7; TRBD2 matches at 15 bases. There are 17 residues in the CDR3. With V trimmed by 5 bases and J by 3 bases, 8 bases remained unmatched. Germline V lookup: CDR1 SEHNR, CDR2 FQNEAQ (reference sequence). The CDR3 DNA reads as TGTGCCAGCAGCCCCGGGACTAGCGGGAGGTGGAGCTACGAGCAGTACTTC. Amino acids: CASSPGTSGRWSYEQYF.

Many counts were recorded for this clonotype. The V and J genes are TRBV5-6 and TRBJ2-3; D gene ambiguous. V lost 1 base to trimming and J lost 1 base, with 13 bases between them. The CDR3 runs to 16 residues. Germline loops: CDR1 SGHDT, CDR2 YYEEEE. The CDR3 region is CASSLPSAWGTDTQYF. The CDR3 region has the DNA TGTGCCAGCAGCTTGCCTAGTGCCTGGGGCACAGATACGCAGTATTTT. The entire variable domain, with the rest obtained from reference TRBV5-6 and TRBJ2-3, is as follows: DAGVTQSPTHLIKTRGQQVTLRCSPKSGHDTVSWYQQALGQGPQFIFQYYEEEERQRGNFPDRFSGHQFPNYSSELNVNALLLGDSALYLCASSLPSAWGTDTQYFGPGTRLTVL.

The J gene is TRBJ2-6, the V gene TRBV7-2; no clear D gene. The V and J ends lost 3 bases and 4 bases respectively, with 10 bases between them. Looked up from germline, CDR1 is SGHTA and CDR2 is FQGNSA. This CDR3 is 15 amino acids long. CDR3 DNA: TGTGCCAGCAGCTTGTTGTTAACCGGGGCCAACGTCCTGACTTTC. Its protein is CASSLLLTGANVLTF.

This clonotype has more than one count but fewer than ten. The J gene is TRBJ2-4, the V gene TRBV3-1; TRBD1 is a possible D gene (5 bases). In germline, CDR1 is LGHDT, CDR2 YNNKEL (reference sequence). The CDR3 totals 15 residues. The germline V and J ends were trimmed by 1 base and 7 bases, with 14 bases remaining between them. This CDR3 reads CASSQGTFKGNIQYF. The CDR3 DNA is TGTGCCAGCAGCCAAGGGACATTCAAGGGCAACATTCAGTACTTC.

This clonotype was detected many times. The chain employs TRBV13 and TRBJ2-1; the match to TRBD2 covers 10 bases. The CDR3 has 13 amino acids. Germline V gene sequence: CDR1 PRHDT, CDR2 FYEKMQ (reference sequence). V lost 8 bases and J lost 4; bases outside the gene matches: 2. In DNA form, the CDR3 reads TGTGCCAGCGGAGCGGGAGGGTACAATGAGCAGTTCTTC. This codes for CASGAGGYNEQFF.

Ten or more counts support this clonotype. The rearrangement joins TRBV27 to TRBJ2-2; no definite D call. From germline, CDR1 is MNHEY and CDR2 SMNVEV (reference sequence). Trimming took 2 bases from V and 6 from J, leaving 10 bases between them. The CDR3 has 14 residues. In DNA, the CDR3 is TGTGCCAGCAGTTTACTCTGGGGTGCCGGGGAGCTGTTTTTT. Its translation: CASSLLWGAGELFF.

This clonotype has at least ten counts. This sequence joins TRBV19 and TRBJ1-5; possibly TRBD1 for D (5 bases). The germline CDR1 and CDR2 sequences are LNHDA and SQIVND (reference sequence). The CDR3 sequence is 13 residues long. The V end lost 5 bases, the J end lost 3 bases, and 8 bases lay between the germline ends. CDR3 protein: CASSETVNQPQHF. CDR3 DNA sequence: TGTGCCAGTAGTGAGACAGTCAATCAGCCCCAGCATTTT.

This clonotype was counted ten times or more. The chain couples TRBV12-3 or TRBV12-4 to TRBJ2-2, with a weak D call TRBD2 (6 bases). V was clipped by 8 bases and J by 4 bases, with 23 bases between them. This CDR3 is built from 17 residues. CDR3 amino acids: CASGEYSGLRFTGELFF. CDR3 coding DNA: TGTGCCAGCGGGGAGTATTCGGGACTTCGATTCACCGGGGAGCTGTTTTTT.

The sample holds many counts of this clonotype. The V gene is TRBV7-2, the J gene TRBJ1-4; perhaps TRBD1 as D (5 bases). Trimming removed 5 bases from V and 3 bases from J, with 13 bases in between. The germline V gene encodes CDR1 SGHTA and CDR2 FQGNSA. This CDR3 has 15 residues. The CDR3 nucleotides are TGTGCCAGCAGCCCCACGGGGGTAGCTAATGAAAAACTGTTTTTT. As protein: CASSPTGVANEKLFF.

Ten or more counts support this clonotype. The V call is TRBV5-4, the J call TRBJ2-7, with 7 bases that match TRBD2. The trim removed 2 bases at V and 1 base at J, leaving 3 bases unmatched. Germline V gene data show CDR1 as SGHNT and CDR2 as YYREEE (reference sequence). The CDR3 has 14 amino acids. CDR3: CASSFASGSYEQYF. CDR3 nucleotides: TGTGCCAGCAGCTTCGCTAGCGGATCCTACGAGCAGTACTTC.

This clonotype has a count of ten or more. The chain has TRBV7-8 and TRBJ1-6, with 7 bases lining up with TRBD1. The CDR3 sequence is 15 residues long. The V gene end was trimmed by 1 base and the J gene end by 6 bases; junction bases not matched to a gene: 3. Germline V gene sequence: CDR1 SGHVS, CDR2 FQNEAQ. The DNA of the CDR3 is TGTGCCAGCAGCTTAGTGTCAGGGGGTAATTCACCCCTCCACTTT. This codes for CASSLVSGGNSPLHF. The full variable domain, its missing parts supplied by reference TRBV7-8 and TRBJ1-6, is GAGVSQSPRYKVAKRGQDVALRCDPISGHVSLFWYQQALGQGPEFLTYFQNEAQLDKSGLPSDRFFAERPEGSVSTLKIQRTQQEDSAVYLCASSLVSGGNSPLHFGNGTRLTVT.

This clonotype came up a few times. This rearrangement joins TRBV3-1 to TRBJ2-1; a possible D gene is TRBD2 (6 bases). The germline V gene encodes CDR1 LGHDT and CDR2 YNNKEL (reference sequence). V was shortened by 1 base and J by 10 bases, with 11 bases between the two germline ends. CDR3 size: 13 residues. CDR3 in amino acids: CASSQGALAEQFF. As DNA, the CDR3 is TGTGCCAGCAGCCAAGGGGCTCTAGCGGAGCAGTTCTTC.

The table lists this clonotype with many counts. The rearrangement joins TRBV29-1 to TRBJ1-2; D gene ambiguous. The V end lost 3 bases, the J end lost 2 bases, and 7 bases lay between the germline ends. The CDR3 is made up of 12 amino acids. In germline, CDR1 is SQVTM, CDR2 ANQGSEA. The CDR3 DNA follows: TGCAGCGTTGATGGGGAAAACTATGGCTACACCTTC. Translation: CSVDGENYGYTF.

This clonotype was seen ten or more times. This chain joins TRBV3-1 and TRBJ1-4; 8 positions agree with TRBD1. From germline, CDR1 is LGHDT and CDR2 YNNKEL (reference sequence). V dropped 6 bases and J dropped 5; count of bases not matched to a gene: 8. The CDR3 runs to 15 residues. The chain's CDR3 is CASSFPGQGNEKLFF. CDR3 coding DNA: TGTGCCAGCAGTTTCCCCGGACAGGGAAATGAAAAACTGTTTTTT. Combining the CDR3 with reference TRBV3-1 and TRBJ1-4 gives the whole variable domain DTAVSQTPKYLVTQMGNDKSIKCEQNLGHDTMYWYKQDSKKFLKIMFSYNNKELIINETVPNRFSPKSPDKAHLNLHINSLELGDSAVYFCASSFPGQGNEKLFFGSGTQLSVL.

This clonotype has ten or more counts. The chain uses TRBV7-9 and TRBJ2-7; the match to TRBD2 covers 7 bases. The CDR3 has 17 amino acids. Germline trimming cut 0 bases from V and 6 bases from J; bases unmatched to any gene: 14. Germline V CDR1 and CDR2: SEHNR, FQNEAQ (reference sequence). The DNA of the CDR3 is TGTGCCAGCAGCTTAGCGGTTGGGAGGGGCAGAGGGACCGAGCAGTACTTC. Its protein product is CASSLAVGRGRGTEQYF.